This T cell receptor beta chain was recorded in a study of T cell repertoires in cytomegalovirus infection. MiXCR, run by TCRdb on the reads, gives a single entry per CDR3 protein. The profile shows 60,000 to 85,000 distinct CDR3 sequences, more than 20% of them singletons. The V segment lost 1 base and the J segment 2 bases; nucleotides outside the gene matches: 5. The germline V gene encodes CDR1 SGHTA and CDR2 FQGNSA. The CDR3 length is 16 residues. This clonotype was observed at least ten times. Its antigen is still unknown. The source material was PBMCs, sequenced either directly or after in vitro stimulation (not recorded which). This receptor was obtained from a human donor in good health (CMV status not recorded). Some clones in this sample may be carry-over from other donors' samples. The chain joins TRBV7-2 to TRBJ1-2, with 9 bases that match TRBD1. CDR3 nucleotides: TGTGCCAGCAGCTTAGGAGGGGACAGGGCGAACTATGGCTACACCTTC. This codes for CASSLGGDRANYGYTF.